This TCR beta chain originates from a study of shared clonotypes between healthy human individuals. Positively selected for CCR7, the CD45RO-negative cells used as naive CD8 cells excluded terminally differentiated effector memory CD45RA+ cells. The repertoire was sequenced with immunoSEQ multiplex PCR; TCRdb's copy has only in-frame clones and lacks some. This sample yields around 560,000 clones, of which 85% to 95% are seen a single time; over 0.1% belongs to the top ten. The specimen sequenced was naive CD8+ T cells sorted from blood. The sequence came from a woman in her 30s in good health.

The CDR3 region is CASSFGYSNQPQHF. The CDR3, as DNA: TGTGCCAGCAGCTTTGGTTATAGCAATCAGCCCCAGCATTTT. This chain joins TRBV5-6 and TRBJ1-5; no firm D call. The CDR3 totals 14 residues. In germline, CDR1 is SGHDT, CDR2 YYEEEE. The germline V and J ends were trimmed by 2 bases and 0 bases, with 6 bases remaining between them.